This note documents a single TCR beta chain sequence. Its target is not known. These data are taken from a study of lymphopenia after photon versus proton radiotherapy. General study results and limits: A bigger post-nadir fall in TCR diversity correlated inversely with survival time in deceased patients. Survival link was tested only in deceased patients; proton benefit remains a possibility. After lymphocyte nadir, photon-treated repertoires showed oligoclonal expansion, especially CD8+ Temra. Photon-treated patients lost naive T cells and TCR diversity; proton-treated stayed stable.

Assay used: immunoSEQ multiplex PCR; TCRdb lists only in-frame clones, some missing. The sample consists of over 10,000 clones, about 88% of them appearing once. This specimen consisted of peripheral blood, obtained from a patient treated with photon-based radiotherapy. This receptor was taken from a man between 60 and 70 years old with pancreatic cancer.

CDR3 nucleotide sequence: TGTGCCAGCAATATAGCGGGGGCCCTTTCCTACAATGAGCAGTTCTTC. Its translation: CASNIAGALSYNEQFF. This chain uses TRBV27 with TRBJ2-1; 9 bases align to TRBD2. Germline CDR1 and CDR2: MNHEY and SMNVEV (reference sequence). This CDR3 is built from 16 residues. J gave up 1 base and V 7 bases, and 8 bases lay outside the gene matches.